The 8 T cell receptor beta chains below were found in one sample sequenced in a study of cytomegalovirus exposure and HLA in healthy donors. Sequenced by immunoSEQ multiplex PCR; TCRdb stores in-frame clones only, minus some. Among a few hundred thousand clones listed, roughly 88% were seen once. Sequenced input: PBMCs. These receptor sequences come from a woman aged 25 to 39 in good health and CMV-seronegative.

The J gene is TRBJ2-6, the V gene TRBV27; D is undetermined. The CDR3 has 17 residues. CDR1 and CDR2 from the germline V gene are MNHEY and SMNVEV (reference sequence). V was trimmed by 3 bases and J by 0 bases, leaving 12 bases between them. The CDR3 coding sequence is TGTGCCAGCAGTTTTTCTCTTAGTATCTCTGGGGCCAACGTCCTGACTTTC. Translated: CASSFSLSISGANVLTF.

V usage is TRBV5-1 and J usage is TRBJ2-1, with TRBD2 matching 7 bases. Germline V gene sequence: CDR1 SGHRS, CDR2 YFSETQ. This CDR3 spans 16 amino acids. Trimming at V came to 0 bases and at J to 6 bases, leaving 9 bases not matched to a gene. In DNA form, the CDR3 reads TGCGCCAGCAGCTTGGCCTGGGGGGGAGAGTCCAATGAGCAGTTCTTC. Its protein product is CASSLAWGGESNEQFF.

The rearrangement uses TRBV29-1 and TRBJ2-7, with D maybe TRBD1 (6 bases). The germline V gene has CDR1 SQVTM and CDR2 ANQGSEA. This CDR3 has 12 residues. Trimming removed 1 base at V and 2 bases at J, with 6 bases between. The CDR3, as DNA: TGCAGCGTTGAAGGGACAGCCTACGAGCAGTACTTC. It translates to CSVEGTAYEQYF.

The genes are TRBV9 and TRBJ2-3, with D hard to call. There are 12 residues in the CDR3. V lost 4 bases and J 6 bases, leaving 9 bases between the germline ends. Germline assignment: CDR1 SGDLS and CDR2 YYNGEE. The CDR3, as DNA: TGTGCCAGCAGCTACCTAGGGGATACGCAGTATTTT. Protein: CASSYLGDTQYF.

This clone was detected a few times. The V call is TRBV28, the J call TRBJ1-2; weak D call: TRBD1 (5 bases). The CDR3 length is 13 residues. Germline loops: CDR1 MDHEN, CDR2 SYDVKM. V lost 6 bases and J 8 bases, leaving 16 bases between the germline ends. The CDR3 DNA reads TGTGCCAGCAGGGAGGGAGGGGCTCACGGCTACACCTTC. Translated, it gives CASREGGAHGYTF.

The gene calls are TRBV28 and TRBJ2-2, with D perhaps matching TRBD1 or TRBD2 (5 bases each). Trimming shortened V by 2 bases and J by 5 bases, and 15 bases separated the two germline ends. Looked up from germline, CDR1 is MDHEN and CDR2 is SYDVKM. The CDR3 length is 16 residues. In DNA form, the CDR3 reads TGTGCCAGCAGTTTAAGTGGGAGAGGGGATACCGGGGAGCTGTTTTTT. Its translation: CASSLSGRGDTGELFF.

The chain combines TRBV27 with TRBJ2-1; TRBD1 or TRBD2 may be the D gene (5 bases each). Trimming took 3 bases from V and 7 from J, leaving 16 bases between them. From germline, CDR1 is MNHEY and CDR2 SMNVEV (reference sequence). This CDR3 is 15 amino acids long. The CDR3 DNA is TGTGCCAGCAGTTTCTTTGGGGGAGAATTGAATGAGCAGTTCTTC. It specifies CASSFFGGELNEQFF.

V gene TRBV29-1 combines with J gene TRBJ2-2; the match to TRBD1 covers 9 bases. From germline, CDR1 is SQVTM and CDR2 ANQGSEA. This CDR3 has 12 residues. Trimming at V came to 6 bases and at J to 6 bases, leaving 2 bases not matched to a gene. CDR3 residues: CSVRTGAGELFF. CDR3 nucleotide sequence: TGCAGCGTCAGGACAGGGGCCGGGGAGCTGTTTTTT.